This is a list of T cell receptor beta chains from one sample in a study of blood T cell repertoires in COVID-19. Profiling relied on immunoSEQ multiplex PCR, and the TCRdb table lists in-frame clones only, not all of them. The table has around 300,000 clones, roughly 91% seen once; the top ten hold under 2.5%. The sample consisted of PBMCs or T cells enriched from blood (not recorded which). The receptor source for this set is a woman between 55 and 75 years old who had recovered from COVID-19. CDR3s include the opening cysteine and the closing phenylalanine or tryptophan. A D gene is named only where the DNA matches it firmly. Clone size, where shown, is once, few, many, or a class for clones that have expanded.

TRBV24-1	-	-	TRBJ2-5	TGTGCCACCAGTGATTCCCGGAGGGCCGGGGAGACCCAGTACTTC	CATSDSRRAGETQYF
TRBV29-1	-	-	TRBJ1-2	TGCAGCGCTGAGGGTGGATCGGGGGGTGGCTACACCTTC	CSAEGGSGGGYTF
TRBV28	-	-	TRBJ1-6	TGTGCCAGCAGTCCCAGGGGCCGGGGCGGAATTGGACCCCTCCACTTT	CASSPRGRGGIGPLHF
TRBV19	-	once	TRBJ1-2	TGTGCCAGTAGCCCTTACCCAGGGGCCGGCGGCTATGGCTACACCTTC	CASSPYPGAGGYGYTF
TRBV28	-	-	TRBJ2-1	TGTGCCAGCAGTGAGGGATATGAGCAGTTCTTC	CASSEGYEQFF
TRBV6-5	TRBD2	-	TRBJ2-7	TGTGCCAGCAGTTACGGGACTAGCACACCCTACGAGCAGTACTTC	CASSYGTSTPYEQYF
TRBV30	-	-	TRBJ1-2	TGTGCCTGGAGTAGGGGTCCGCGTGGCTACACCTTC	CAWSRGPRGYTF
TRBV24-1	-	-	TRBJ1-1	TGTGCCACCAGTGATTGGACAGAGAACACTGAAGCTTTCTTT	CATSDWTENTEAFF
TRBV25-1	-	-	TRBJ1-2	TGTGCCAGCAGTGAATTTGGGGACTCCTATGGCTACACCTTC	CASSEFGDSYGYTF
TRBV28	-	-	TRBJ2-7	TGTGCCAGCAGTTCCTCCCCCGCGGGATCCTACGAGCAGTACTTC	CASSSSPAGSYEQYF
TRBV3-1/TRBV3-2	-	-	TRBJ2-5	TGTGCCAGCAGCCAATCCCCGGGGATGGAAGAGACCCAGTACTTC	CASSQSPGMEETQYF